This section outlines one T cell receptor beta chain sequence together with its context. The antigen is not known. These data come from a study of cytomegalovirus exposure and HLA in healthy donors. General study findings and limits: The study put around 180 TCR beta chains on its list as cytomegalovirus-associated. Subsequent analysis showed first-cohort TCR clusters tending to co-occur in 95 to 150 validation repertoires.

This CDR3 contains 15 residues. The germline gives CDR1 LNHDA, CDR2 SQIVND (reference sequence). The ends were cut back, 3 bases at V and 4 bases at J, with 12 bases in the middle. Repertoires were generated with immunoSEQ multiplex PCR, while TCRdb's copy carries only in-frame clones and drops some. The sample holds 150,000 to 200,000 clones, roughly 86% seen once. Donors were drawn from the 120-subject validation cohort, separate from the roughly 700-subject first cohort. The sequencing sample was made of PBMCs. This sequence was found in a man younger than 45 in good health and CMV-seropositive. V and J are TRBV19 and TRBJ2-2, with D possibly being TRBD2 (7 bases). CDR3: CASSIAGAGTGELFF. The DNA of the CDR3 is TGTGCCAGTAGTATCGCGGGGGCAGGCACCGGGGAGCTGTTTTTT.